Listed here are 15 T cell receptor beta chains from one sample, sequenced in a study of CD8+CD57+ T cells in acquired aplastic anemia. Both TCR beta VDJ combination and CDR3 sequence profiling were carried out. Genomic DNA was the template for this profiling. A single record per CDR3 protein comes from TCRdb applying MiXCR to the reads. The profile covers about 250,000 distinct CDR3 sequences, with 40% to 50% appearing a single time and 7.8% taken by the ten largest. The authors sequenced patients whose flow cytometry had shown CD8+CD57+ cell expansion. Specimen: sorted CD4+, CD8+, or CD8+CD57+ T cells (not recorded which) from PBMCs. Every receptor here comes from a human donor with aplastic anemia.

J is TRBJ1-5 and V is TRBV7-3; 9 bases are shared with TRBD1. The CDR3 loop spans 16 amino acids. V trimming: 5 bases; J trimming: 7 bases; junction bases outside the gene matches: 12. The germline V gene encodes CDR1 SGHTA and CDR2 FQGTGA. CDR3 loop: CASSPGQGGGGQPQHF. CDR3 in DNA: TGTGCCAGCAGCCCGGGACAGGGAGGAGGTGGACAGCCCCAGCATTTT.

V usage is TRBV19 and J usage is TRBJ1-1; 9 bases are shared with TRBD1. CDR1 LNHDA and CDR2 SQIVND come from the germline V gene (reference sequence). V shed 5 bases and J 6 bases; nucleotides not matched to a gene: 13. The CDR3 consists of 16 residues. The DNA for the CDR3 is TGTGCCAGTAGTTCCCTGAGAGGGACAGGGTGGTCTGAAGCTTTCTTT. This codes for CASSSLRGTGWSEAFF.

This clonotype was observed many times. The rearrangement joins TRBV19 to TRBJ2-7; possibly TRBD2 for D (6 bases). The germline V gene encodes CDR1 LNHDA and CDR2 SQIVND (reference sequence). This CDR3 has 13 residues. Deletions cut 5 bases from V and 3 bases from J, with 11 bases between. For the CDR3, the DNA is TGTGCCAGTAGTGCGGGACTCGACTACGAGCAGTACTTC. Its protein product is CASSAGLDYEQYF.

This clonotype was found many times. The chain recombines TRBV2 with TRBJ2-2; 7 bases map to TRBD1. Germline V gene sequence: CDR1 SNHLY, CDR2 FYNNEI. V dropped 6 bases and J dropped 4; count of bases not matched to a gene: 11. The CDR3 covers 16 residues. The CDR3 region has the DNA TGTGCCAGCAGGGATCCCGAGGGGGCAGTCACCGGGGAGCTGTTTTTT. Amino acids: CASRDPEGAVTGELFF.

This chain uses TRBV15 with TRBJ2-2; D unclear. Trimming shortened V by 2 bases and J by 7 bases, and 8 bases separated the two germline ends. Germline V gene data show CDR1 as LNHNV and CDR2 as YYDKDF (reference sequence). CDR3 length equals 13 residues. The DNA of the CDR3 is TGTGCCACCAGCAGAAAAGCGAACGGGGAGCTGTTTTTT. Translated: CATSRKANGELFF. The variable domain in full, completed from reference TRBV15 and TRBJ2-2, reads DAMVIQNPRYQVTQFGKPVTLSCSQTLNHNVMYWYQQKSSQAPKLLFHYYDKDFNNEADTPDNFQSRRPNTSFCFLDIRSPGLGDTAMYLCATSRKANGELFFGEGSRLTVL.

In this sample, this clonotype turned up many times. The gene calls are TRBV11-3 and TRBJ2-2, with TRBD1 matching over 7 bases. The CDR3 has 16 residues. V dropped 1 base and J dropped 6; count of bases not matched to a gene: 8. CDR1 SGHNT and CDR2 YENEEA come from the germline V gene. CDR3 protein: CASSLGRQGKAGELFF. The CDR3 DNA reads TGTGCCAGCAGCTTAGGCCGACAGGGAAAGGCCGGGGAGCTGTTTTTT.

This clonotype came up many times. The chain uses TRBV4-1 and TRBJ1-1, with D uncertain. Germline V gives CDR1 MGHRA, CDR2 YSYEKL. With 6 bases removed from V and 1 base from J, the gap between germline ends came to 9 bases. The CDR3 length is 13 residues. The CDR3 DNA follows: TGCGCCAGCAGGGCTACAGCGAACACTGAAGCTTTCTTT. It encodes CASRATANTEAFF.

This clonotype has at least ten counts. The J gene is TRBJ1-4, the V gene TRBV19, with 8 positions matching TRBD1. Germline values: CDR1 LNHDA, CDR2 SQIVND (reference sequence). J lost 7 bases, V lost 3 bases, and 10 bases had no gene match. CDR3 size: 16 residues. The CDR3 region is CASSIGQGAGSEKLFF. As DNA, the CDR3 is TGTGCCAGTAGTATTGGTCAGGGGGCAGGATCTGAAAAACTGTTTTTT.

V is TRBV2 and J is TRBJ2-7; 8 bases are a match to TRBD2. With 7 bases clipped from V and 7 bases from J, the junction kept 12 bases outside the gene matches. Germline V gene lookup returns CDR1 SNHLY and CDR2 FYNNEI. This CDR3 comprises 14 residues. The CDR3 nucleotides are TGTGCCAGCATAGCGGGGCGGGCCCGGTGGGAGCAGTACTTC. It translates to CASIAGRARWEQYF.

This clonotype was found a few times. The chain is built from TRBV5-5 and TRBJ2-1; maybe TRBD2 (5 bases). CDR3 length: 15 amino acids. V dropped 6 bases and J dropped 4 bases, with 17 bases sitting between them. The germline gives CDR1 SGHKS, CDR2 YYEKEE (reference sequence). This chain's CDR3 is CASTTTRVGYNEQFF. The CDR3 DNA follows: TGTGCCAGCACGACCACTAGGGTGGGTTACAATGAGCAGTTCTTC. Using reference TRBV5-5 and TRBJ2-1 for the parts outside the CDR3, the full variable domain is DAGVTQSPTHLIKTRGQQVTLRCSPISGHKSVSWYQQVLGQGPQFIFQYYEKEERGRGNFPDRFSARQFPNYSSELNVNALLLGDSALYLCASTTTRVGYNEQFFGPGTRLTVL.

The CDR3 DNA reads as TGCAGCGTTGAAACTATCGGGGCGGATACGCAGTATTTT. This gives the protein CSVETIGADTQYF. The chain uses TRBV29-1 and TRBJ2-3; perhaps D is TRBD1 or TRBD2 (5 bases each). The germline gives CDR1 SQVTM, CDR2 ANQGSEA. Trimming pared 2 bases from V and 6 bases from J, leaving 12 bases between. The CDR3 is made up of 13 amino acids.

Notes on this clonotype: The CDR3 carries no conserved terminal phenylalanine or tryptophan, so it likely arises from a read error. No DNA is shown, since the ends of the CDR3 on it are uncertain; the CDR3 is the one TCRdb lists. The chain combines TRBV7-2 with TRBJ2-5; the table's D call, TRBD1, was not checked against the DNA. The CDR3 adds up to 11 amino acids, both ends counted. Per the germline V gene, CDR1 is SGHTA and CDR2 is FQGNSA. The CDR3: CASRSSGGRSY.

The rearrangement links TRBV19 to TRBJ1-4; possibly TRBD1 for D (6 bases). Per germline, CDR1 LNHDA and CDR2 SQIVND (reference sequence). Trimming removed 6 bases from V and 7 bases from J, with 9 bases in between. CDR3 length equals 12 residues. DNA for the CDR3: TGTGCCAGTAGGGGGGCAGGTGAAAAACTGTTTTTT. This codes for CASRGAGEKLFF.

V is TRBV6-5 and J is TRBJ1-1; D might be TRBD1 (5 bases). The CDR3 totals 12 residues. Germline loops: CDR1 MNHEY, CDR2 SVGAGI. The V end was cut by 8 bases, the J end by 1 base, with 8 bases between. The CDR3 is CASFRANTEAFF. The CDR3 DNA sequence: TGTGCCAGCTTCAGGGCGAACACTGAAGCTTTCTTT.

The chain has TRBV2 and TRBJ2-5, with TRBD2 identical over 10 bases. Germline lookup yields CDR1 SNHLY and CDR2 FYNNEI. This CDR3 is 14 amino acids long. V lost 7 bases and J lost 2; bases outside the gene matches: 4. CDR3 amino acids: CASMLAGEQETQYF. CDR3 DNA: TGTGCCAGCATGCTAGCGGGAGAACAAGAGACCCAGTACTTC.